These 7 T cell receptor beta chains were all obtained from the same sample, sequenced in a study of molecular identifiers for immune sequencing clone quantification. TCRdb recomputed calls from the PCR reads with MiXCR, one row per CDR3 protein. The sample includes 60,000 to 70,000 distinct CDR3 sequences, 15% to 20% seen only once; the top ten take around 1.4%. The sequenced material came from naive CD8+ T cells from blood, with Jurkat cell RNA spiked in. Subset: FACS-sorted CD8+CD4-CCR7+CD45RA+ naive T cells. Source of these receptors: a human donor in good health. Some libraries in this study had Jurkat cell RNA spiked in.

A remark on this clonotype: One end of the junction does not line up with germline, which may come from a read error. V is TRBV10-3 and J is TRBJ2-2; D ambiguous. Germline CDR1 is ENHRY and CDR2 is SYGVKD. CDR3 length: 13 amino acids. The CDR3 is CAISAAFTGELFF. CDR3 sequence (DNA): TGCGCCATCAGTGCGGCTTTCACCGGGGAGCTGTTTTTT.

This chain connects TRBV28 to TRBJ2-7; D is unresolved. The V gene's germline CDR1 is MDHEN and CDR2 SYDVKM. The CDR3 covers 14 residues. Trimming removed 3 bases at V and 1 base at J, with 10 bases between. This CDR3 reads CASSFIGVSYEQYF. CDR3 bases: TGTGCCAGCAGTTTTATCGGAGTATCCTACGAGCAGTACTTC. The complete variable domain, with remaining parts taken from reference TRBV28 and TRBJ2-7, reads DVKVTQSSRYLVKRTGEKVFLECVQDMDHENMFWYRQDPGLGLRLIYFSYDVKMKEKGDIPEGYSVSREKKERFSLILESASTNQTSMYLCASSFIGVSYEQYFGPGTRLTVT.

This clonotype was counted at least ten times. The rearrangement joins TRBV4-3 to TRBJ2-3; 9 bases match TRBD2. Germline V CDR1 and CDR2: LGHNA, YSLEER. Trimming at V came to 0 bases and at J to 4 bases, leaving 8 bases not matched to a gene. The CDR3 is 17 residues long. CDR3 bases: TGCGCCAGCAGCCAAGATCCGACTAGCGGTAATCCAGATACGCAGTATTTT. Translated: CASSQDPTSGNPDTQYF.

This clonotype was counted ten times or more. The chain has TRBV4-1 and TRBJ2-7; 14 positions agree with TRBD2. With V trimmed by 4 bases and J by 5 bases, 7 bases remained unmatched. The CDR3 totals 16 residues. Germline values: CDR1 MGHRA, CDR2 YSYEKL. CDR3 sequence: CASSLTSGRARDEQYF. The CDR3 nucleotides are TGCGCCAGCAGCCTGACTAGCGGGAGGGCCCGGGACGAGCAGTACTTC.

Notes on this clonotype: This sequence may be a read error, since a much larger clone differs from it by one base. Written as DNA, the CDR3 is TGTGCCGGCAGCCTTCCCGGACACGAGCAGTACTTC. Its protein is CAGSLPGHEQYF. The chain joins TRBV7-9 to TRBJ2-7, with D unresolved. The CDR3 runs 12 residues. Germline V gene lookup returns CDR1 SEHNR and CDR2 FQNEAQ (reference sequence).

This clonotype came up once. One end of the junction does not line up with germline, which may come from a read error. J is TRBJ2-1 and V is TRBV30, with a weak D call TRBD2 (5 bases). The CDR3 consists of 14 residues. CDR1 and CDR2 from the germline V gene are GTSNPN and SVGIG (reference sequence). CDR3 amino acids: CARRMLGSGDEQFF. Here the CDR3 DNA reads TGTGCCAGGAGGATGCTGGGGAGCGGCGATGAGCAGTTCTTC.

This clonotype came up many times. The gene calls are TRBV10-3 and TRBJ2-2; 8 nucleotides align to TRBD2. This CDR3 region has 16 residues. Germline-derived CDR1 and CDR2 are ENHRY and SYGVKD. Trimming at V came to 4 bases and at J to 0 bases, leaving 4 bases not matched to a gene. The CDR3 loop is CAISGGTRPNTGELFF. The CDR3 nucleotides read TGTGCCATCAGTGGGGGGACTAGACCGAACACCGGGGAGCTGTTTTTT.